This TCR beta chain was observed in a study of shared clonotypes between healthy human individuals. Produced via immunoSEQ multiplex PCR; TCRdb's table is partial and in-frame only. This table holds 650,000 to 700,000 clones, roughly 88% found once. CDR1 and CDR2 from the germline V gene are SGHNT and YYREEE (reference sequence). CDR3 length: 14 amino acids. V shed 4 bases, J shed 4 bases, and the junction held 3 bases outside the gene matches. The rearrangement links TRBV5-4 to TRBJ1-4; 8 bases match TRBD1. The material sequenced was memory CD8+ T cells from PBMCs. Subset: CD45RO+ cells pooled with CCR7-negative TemRA cells. This clonotype was obtained from a man in his late teens or twenties in good health. Some clones in this sample may be carry-over from other donors' samples. The CDR3 nucleotides read TGTGCCAGCAGCGTGGACAGGGATAATGAAAAACTGTTTTTT. Amino acids: CASSVDRDNEKLFF.